One and the same sample provided the 28 T cell receptor beta chains below, sequenced in a study of T cell responses to AZD1222 COVID-19 vaccine. TCRdb's table, derived via immunoSEQ multiplex PCR, lists solely in-frame clones and lacks some. This sample has roughly 180,000 clones, with just over 90% found just once. Specimen: peripheral blood, collected 28 days after the second AZD1222 dose. The receptors derive from an adult who received the AZD1222 COVID-19 vaccine.

The chain recombines TRBV12-3 or TRBV12-4 with TRBJ1-1; no definite D call. This CDR3 has 13 residues. V was clipped by 1 base and J by 1 base, with 4 bases between them. In nucleotides, the CDR3 is TGTGCCAGCAGTTTAGGACGGAACACTGAAGCTTTCTTT. The encoded protein is CASSLGRNTEAFF.

CDR3 protein: CASSLIGGRGDTQYF. DNA of the CDR3: TGTGCCAGCAGCTTGATTGGCGGGAGGGGAGATACGCAGTATTTT. The chain employs TRBV5-4 and TRBJ2-3, with 9 bases that match TRBD2. CDR3 size: 15 residues. V gave up 1 base and J gave up 5 bases; unmatched junction bases: 5. In germline, CDR1 is SGHNT, CDR2 YYREEE (reference sequence).

The J gene is TRBJ1-3, the V gene TRBV3-1 (or the pseudogene TRBV3-2), with D perhaps matching TRBD1 (5 bases). The ends were cut back, 4 bases at V and 0 bases at J, with 10 bases in the middle. The germline V gene encodes CDR1 LGHDT and CDR2 YNNKEL (reference sequence). This CDR3 contains 15 residues. For the CDR3, the DNA is TGTGCCAGCAGCCCGGGGCGGGGCTCTGGAAACACCATATATTTT. Its translation: CASSPGRGSGNTIYF.

The chain carries TRBV7-2 and TRBJ2-2; TRBD2 matches 11 bases. The CDR3 spans 12 residues. CDR1 is SGHTA, CDR2 FQGNSA, per germline. In DNA, the CDR3 is TGTGCAACGACTAGCGGGGCCGGGGAGCTGTTTTTT. This sequence encodes CATTSGAGELFF.

The chain joins TRBV6-5 to TRBJ2-7; TRBD2 matches at 7 bases. The CDR3 has 15 amino acids. The germline gives CDR1 MNHEY, CDR2 SVGAGI. Trimming took 0 bases from V and 5 from J; bases not matched to a gene: 7. The chain's CDR3 is CASSYSAGIQHEQYF. CDR3 coding DNA: TGTGCCAGCAGTTACTCAGCGGGGATACAGCACGAGCAGTACTTC.

The V call is TRBV4-1, the J call TRBJ1-5, with 9 bases fitting TRBD1. Germline V CDR1 and CDR2: MGHRA, YSYEKL. Trimming removed 5 bases from V and 5 bases from J; junction bases left unmatched: 7. The CDR3 runs to 15 residues. The CDR3 spells CASSRLQGADQPQHF. CDR3 nucleotides: TGCGCCAGCAGCAGACTACAGGGGGCAGATCAGCCCCAGCATTTT.

This chain links TRBV29-1 with TRBJ2-2, with a weak D call TRBD1 (5 bases). Germline CDR1 reads SQVTM; CDR2 reads ANQGSEA. Trimming shortened V by 1 base and J by 1 base, and 10 bases separated the two germline ends. This CDR3 spans 15 amino acids. CDR3 residues: CSVEGSTGNTGELFF. CDR3 DNA sequence: TGCAGCGTTGAAGGTAGTACAGGGAACACCGGGGAGCTGTTTTTT.

This chain joins TRBV3-1 (or the pseudogene TRBV3-2) and TRBJ2-4, with 7 bases matching TRBD2. The CDR3 loop spans 18 amino acids. Per the germline V gene, CDR1 is LGHDT and CDR2 is YNNKEL (reference sequence). Trimming took 4 bases from V and 3 from J; bases not matched to a gene: 15. The CDR3 DNA is TGTGCCAGCAGCCCTTCTTGGCGGGGGAAGGGAGACAAAAACATTCAGTACTTC. This sequence encodes CASSPSWRGKGDKNIQYF.

This rearrangement joins TRBV19 to TRBJ1-2, with TRBD1 matching over 8 bases. The germline V gene has CDR1 LNHDA and CDR2 SQIVND (reference sequence). There are 15 residues in the CDR3. J lost 0 bases, V lost 2 bases, and 2 bases had no gene match. This CDR3 reads CASSIQGAANYGYTF. CDR3 coding DNA: TGTGCCAGTAGTATACAGGGGGCAGCTAACTATGGCTACACCTTC. Combining the CDR3 with reference TRBV19 and TRBJ1-2 gives the whole variable domain DGGITQSPKYLFRKEGQNVTLSCEQNLNHDAMYWYRQDPGQGLRLIYYSQIVNDFQKGDIAEGYSVSREKKESFPLTVTSAQKNPTAFYLCASSIQGAANYGYTFGSGTRLTVV.

This clone was counted once. V usage is TRBV18 and J usage is TRBJ2-7; 8 bases fit TRBD1. Germline lookup yields CDR1 KGHSH and CDR2 LQKENI. The CDR3 has 13 amino acids. After removal of 6 bases from V and 4 bases from J, the junction contained 5 bases not matched to a gene. In DNA, the CDR3 is TGTGCCAGCTCGGCAGGACAGGGATACGAGCAGTACTTC. This codes for CASSAGQGYEQYF.

The chain uses TRBV9 and TRBJ1-3; D is possibly TRBD1 (5 bases). CDR1 is SGDLS and CDR2 is YYNGEE in the germline V gene. The CDR3 loop spans 16 amino acids. V was clipped by 4 bases and J by 0 bases, with 14 bases between them. CDR3 region: CASSHGGLSSGNTIYF. CDR3 nucleotides: TGTGCCAGCAGCCATGGGGGGTTGAGCTCTGGAAACACCATATATTTT.

The V and J genes are TRBV7-6 and TRBJ2-7, with no clear D. The ends were cut back, 4 bases at V and 0 bases at J, with 10 bases in the middle. Germline V gene data show CDR1 as SGHVS and CDR2 as FNYEAQ. The CDR3 loop spans 14 amino acids. The CDR3: CASSSLGLSYEQYF. In DNA form, the CDR3 reads TGTGCCAGCAGCTCCCTGGGCCTCTCCTACGAGCAGTACTTC.

This chain links TRBV30 with TRBJ1-2; perhaps TRBD1 as D (5 bases). Germline CDR1 reads GTSNPN; CDR2 reads SVGIG (reference sequence). The V gene lost 3 bases and the J gene lost 1 base, with 15 bases spanning the gap. This CDR3 has 15 amino acids. This CDR3 is CAWRIRDLFNYGYTF. Here the CDR3 DNA reads TGTGCCTGGAGGATCCGGGACCTCTTTAACTATGGCTACACCTTC. The full variable domain, rest sourced from reference TRBV30 and TRBJ1-2, is SQTIHQWPATLVQPVGSPLSLECTVEGTSNPNLYWYRQAAGRGLQLLFYSVGIGQISSEVPQNLSASRPQDRQFILSSKKLLLSDSGFYLCAWRIRDLFNYGYTFGSGTRLTVV.

The chain recombines TRBV15 with TRBJ1-1; D gene uncertain. The CDR3 consists of 16 residues. From germline, CDR1 is LNHNV and CDR2 YYDKDF (reference sequence). The V and J ends lost 0 bases and 9 bases respectively, with 20 bases between them. Here the CDR3 DNA reads TGTGCCACCAGCAGAGATGGTGACACCCGACGCTCGCAAGCTTTCTTT. Translating it yields CATSRDGDTRRSQAFF. Looking up the rest from reference TRBV15 and TRBJ1-1 gives the full variable domain: DAMVIQNPRYQVTQFGKPVTLSCSQTLNHNVMYWYQQKSSQAPKLLFHYYDKDFNNEADTPDNFQSRRPNTSFCFLDIRSPGLGDTAMYLCATSRDGDTRRSQAFFGQGTRLTVV.

This rearrangement joins TRBV18 to TRBJ2-6; D unclear. V shed 5 bases and J shed 0 bases, with 14 bases lying between them. The CDR3 length is 17 residues. Germline V lookup: CDR1 KGHSH, CDR2 LQKENI. CDR3 nucleotide sequence: TGTGCCAGCTCATTTGTCAGCCTTTCCTCTGGGGCCAACGTCCTGACTTTC. Amino acids: CASSFVSLSSGANVLTF.

The J gene is TRBJ1-1, the V gene TRBV7-6; D gene ambiguous. V lost 5 bases and J lost 3, with 16 bases in between. CDR3 length: 15 residues. The V gene's germline CDR1 is SGHVS and CDR2 FNYEAQ. CDR3 in amino acids: CASSPPATPDTEAFF. The CDR3 coding sequence is TGTGCCAGCAGCCCCCCCGCAACGCCGGACACTGAAGCTTTCTTT.

The genes are TRBV7-3 and TRBJ1-1; D remains ambiguous. CDR1 and CDR2 from the germline V gene are SGHTA and FQGTGA. The length of the CDR3 is 14 residues. Trimming shortened V by 2 bases and J by 1 base, and 8 bases separated the two germline ends. The CDR3 protein is CASSLGRANTEAFF. CDR3 DNA: TGTGCCAGCAGCTTAGGTCGGGCGAACACTGAAGCTTTCTTT.

CDR3 sequence (DNA): TGTGCCAGCAGTGACTGGGACTCCTTCCCTGGAAACACCATATATTTT. It specifies CASSDWDSFPGNTIYF. The chain uses TRBV6-4 and TRBJ1-3; D might be TRBD1 (5 bases). Germline V gives CDR1 MRHNA, CDR2 SNTAGT. This CDR3 is built from 16 residues. V was trimmed by 1 base and J by 2 bases, leaving 12 bases between them.

The chain joins TRBV4-3 to TRBJ1-4, with 7 bases fitting TRBD1. This CDR3 is 16 amino acids long. Germline loops: CDR1 LGHNA, CDR2 YSLEER. V trimming: 4 bases; J trimming: 7 bases; junction bases outside the gene matches: 12. CDR3 loop: CASSRTTTGRTEKLFF. DNA of the CDR3: TGCGCCAGCAGCCGGACTACGACAGGGCGGACTGAAAAACTGTTTTTT.

This clone was seen only once. The CDR3 here is CAWSVIRGLYGYTF. The DNA for the CDR3 is TGTGCCTGGAGTGTTATCAGGGGCTTGTATGGCTACACCTTC. This sequence joins TRBV30 and TRBJ1-2; TRBD1 is a possible D gene (6 bases). The CDR3 consists of 14 residues. Germline V lookup: CDR1 GTSNPN, CDR2 SVGIG (reference sequence). V was cut by 0 bases and J by 5 bases, with 13 bases left in between.

J is TRBJ2-1 and V is TRBV7-2; no reliable D call. The CDR3 is made up of 13 amino acids. V was clipped by 3 bases and J by 3 bases, with 6 bases between them. Germline CDR1 and CDR2: SGHTA and FQGNSA. This CDR3 reads CASSFQDYNEQFF. The DNA for the CDR3 is TGTGCCAGCAGCTTCCAGGACTACAATGAGCAGTTCTTC.

The DNA of the CDR3 is TGTGCCAGCAGTAACGGAGCTAACTATGGCTACACCTTC. Amino acids: CASSNGANYGYTF. This rearrangement joins TRBV2 to TRBJ1-2; no clear D gene. V dropped 5 bases and J dropped 0 bases, with 7 bases sitting between them. Germline values: CDR1 SNHLY, CDR2 FYNNEI. The CDR3 contains 13 residues.

V usage is TRBV15 and J usage is TRBJ2-4; 8 nucleotides match TRBD2. This CDR3 contains 17 residues. Germline V CDR1 and CDR2: LNHNV, YYDKDF (reference sequence). J was trimmed by 6 bases and V by 0 bases; bases with no gene match: 10. As DNA, the CDR3 is TGTGCCACCAGCAGAGATTTTTGGAGCGGGGGTAGAAACATTCAGTACTTC. It translates to CATSRDFWSGGRNIQYF.

In the case of this clone: This same CDR3 is encoded by further DNA sequences in the sample. The rearrangement uses TRBV7-9 and TRBJ2-3; D is unresolved. V was trimmed by 1 base and J by 0 bases, leaving 8 bases between them. CDR3 length: 15 residues. Germline lookup yields CDR1 SEHNR and CDR2 FQNEAQ (reference sequence). The CDR3 DNA follows: TGTGCCAGCAGCTTAGTCGGACGGAGCACAGATACGCAGTATTTT. As protein: CASSLVGRSTDTQYF.

This chain joins TRBV4-1 and TRBJ2-7, with 8 nucleotides matching TRBD1. The CDR3 covers 15 residues. CDR1 and CDR2 from the germline V gene are MGHRA and YSYEKL. Trimming cost V 0 bases and J 5 bases; bases outside gene matches: 6. DNA for the CDR3: TGCGCCAGCAGCCAAGATCAGGCAGGGGGCAACGAGCAGTACTTC. Amino acid sequence: CASSQDQAGGNEQYF.

The chain links TRBV11-2 to TRBJ1-1; D unresolved. Looked up from germline, CDR1 is SGHAT and CDR2 is FQNNGV. This CDR3 comprises 14 residues. Deletions cut 1 base from V and 3 bases from J, with 9 bases between. Here the CDR3 DNA reads TGTGCCAGCAGCTTAGTAGTGCCTTACACTGAAGCTTTCTTT. Encoded protein: CASSLVVPYTEAFF. The full variable domain, its missing parts supplied by reference TRBV11-2 and TRBJ1-1, is EAGVAQSPRYKIIEKRQSVAFWCNPISGHATLYWYQQILGQGPKLLIQFQNNGVVDDSQLPKDRFSAERLKGVDSTLKIQPAKLEDSAVYLCASSLVVPYTEAFFGQGTRLTVV.

V usage is TRBV3-1 (or the pseudogene TRBV3-2) and J usage is TRBJ1-2; D is undetermined. V was shortened by 1 base and J by 5 bases, with 11 bases between the two germline ends. Germline V gene sequence: CDR1 LGHDT, CDR2 YNNKEL (reference sequence). The CDR3 spans 14 residues. CDR3 loop: CASSQGSAGYGYTF. The CDR3 nucleotides are TGTGCCAGCAGCCAAGGGTCAGCCGGGTATGGCTACACCTTC.

The chain uses TRBV5-1 and TRBJ1-4; D is unclear. V was clipped by 4 bases and J by 1 base, with 11 bases between them. CDR1 is SGHRS and CDR2 is YFSETQ in the germline V gene. CDR3 length: 15 residues. CDR3 loop: CASSMGGGTNEKLFF. The CDR3 nucleotides read TGCGCCAGCAGCATGGGAGGTGGAACTAATGAAAAACTGTTTTTT. The full variable domain, completed using reference TRBV5-1 and TRBJ1-4, is KAGVTQTPRYLIKTRGQQVTLSCSPISGHRSVSWYQQTPGQGLQFLFEYFSETQRNKGNFPGRFSGRQFSNSRSEMNVSTLELGDSALYLCASSMGGGTNEKLFFGSGTQLSVL.